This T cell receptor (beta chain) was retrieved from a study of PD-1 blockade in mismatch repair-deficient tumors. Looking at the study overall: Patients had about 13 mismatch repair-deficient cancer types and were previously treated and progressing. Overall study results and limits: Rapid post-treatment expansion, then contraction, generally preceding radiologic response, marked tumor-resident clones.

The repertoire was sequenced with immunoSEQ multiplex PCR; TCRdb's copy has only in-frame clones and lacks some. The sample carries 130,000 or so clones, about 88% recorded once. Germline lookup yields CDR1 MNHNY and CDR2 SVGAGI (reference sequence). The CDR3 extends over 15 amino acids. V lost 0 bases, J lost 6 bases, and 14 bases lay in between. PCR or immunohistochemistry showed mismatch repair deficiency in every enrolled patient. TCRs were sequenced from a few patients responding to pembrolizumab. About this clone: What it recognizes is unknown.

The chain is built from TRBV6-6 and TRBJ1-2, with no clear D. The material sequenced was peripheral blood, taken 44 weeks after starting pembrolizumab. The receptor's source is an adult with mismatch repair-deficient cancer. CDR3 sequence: CASSYSSQRENGYTF. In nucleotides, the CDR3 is TGTGCCAGCAGTTACTCGTCACAAAGGGAGAATGGCTACACCTTC.